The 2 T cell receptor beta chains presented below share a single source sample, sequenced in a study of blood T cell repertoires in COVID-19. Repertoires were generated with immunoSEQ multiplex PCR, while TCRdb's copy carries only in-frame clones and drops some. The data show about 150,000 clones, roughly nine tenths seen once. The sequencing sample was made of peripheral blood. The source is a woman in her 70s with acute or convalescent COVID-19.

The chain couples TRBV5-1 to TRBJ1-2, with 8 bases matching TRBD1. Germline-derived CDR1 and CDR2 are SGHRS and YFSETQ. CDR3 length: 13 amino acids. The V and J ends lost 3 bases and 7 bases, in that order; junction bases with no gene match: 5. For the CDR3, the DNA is TGCGCCAGCAGCTCACAGGACAGGGTTGGCTACACCTTC. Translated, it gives CASSSQDRVGYTF. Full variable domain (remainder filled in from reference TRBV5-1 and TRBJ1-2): KAGVTQTPRYLIKTRGQQVTLSCSPISGHRSVSWYQQTPGQGLQFLFEYFSETQRNKGNFPGRFSGRQFSNSRSEMNVSTLELGDSALYLCASSSQDRVGYTFGSGTRLTVV.

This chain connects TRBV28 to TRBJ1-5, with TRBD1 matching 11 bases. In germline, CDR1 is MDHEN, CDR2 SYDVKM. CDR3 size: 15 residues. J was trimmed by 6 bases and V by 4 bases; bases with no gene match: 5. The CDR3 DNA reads TGTGCCAGCAGTTCGGGACAGGGGGGCGTTCAGCCCCAGCATTTT. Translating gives CASSSGQGGVQPQHF.